The 26 T cell receptor beta chains below all came from one sample that was sequenced in a study of identifying expanded T cells in peripheral blood. Assay: immunoSEQ multiplex PCR; the TCRdb copy retains only in-frame clones and omits some. Among about 86,000 clones, 80% to 90% were seen once, and the ten largest hold around 4.5%. Sequencing was performed on blood. The receptors shown here come from a person between 18 and 75 years old in good health.

The rearrangement uses TRBV7-2 and TRBJ2-2, with a weak D call TRBD1 (5 bases). The CDR3 covers 14 residues. Deletions cut 1 base from V and 7 bases from J, with 10 bases between. Germline V gene data show CDR1 as SGHTA and CDR2 as FQGNSA. CDR3: CASSLGTTGGELFF. The CDR3 nucleotides are TGTGCCAGCAGCTTAGGGACCACAGGCGGGGAGCTGTTTTTT. The full variable domain, its missing parts supplied by reference TRBV7-2 and TRBJ2-2, is GAGVSQSPSNKVTEKGKDVELRCDPISGHTALYWYRQSLGQGLEFLIYFQGNSAPDKSGLPSDRFSAERTGGSVSTLTIQRTQQEDSAVYLCASSLGTTGGELFFGEGSRLTVL.

This chain links TRBV5-5 with TRBJ1-2; 8 positions match TRBD1. V lost 0 bases, J lost 7 bases, and 14 bases stayed unmatched. This CDR3 contains 17 residues. Germline V CDR1 and CDR2: SGHKS, YYEKEE (reference sequence). The CDR3 spells CASSLAHLDRVSGGYTF. The CDR3 nucleotides are TGTGCCAGCAGCTTGGCACATTTGGACAGGGTGAGTGGTGGCTACACCTTC.

This chain joins TRBV7-8 and TRBJ2-5, with a tentative D call TRBD2 (7 bases). Trimming left V 0 bases short and J 2 bases short, with 13 bases between. This CDR3 is built from 16 residues. The germline V gene has CDR1 SGHVS and CDR2 FQNEAQ. CDR3 nucleotides: TGTGCCAGCAGCTTAGCTGTGGGGGGGCGACAAGAGACCCAGTACTTC. Translating gives CASSLAVGGRQETQYF.

The CDR3 loop reads CASSPLGAYNEQFF. The DNA of the CDR3 is TGTGCCAGCAGCCCTCTTGGGGCCTACAATGAGCAGTTCTTC. This chain joins TRBV5-4 and TRBJ2-1; no definite D call. V lost 4 bases and J 2 bases, leaving 10 bases between the germline ends. Germline-derived CDR1 and CDR2 are SGHNT and YYREEE (reference sequence). The CDR3 sequence is 14 residues long.

V and J are TRBV7-7 and TRBJ2-7, with D uncertain. V was clipped by 1 base and J by 0 bases, with 10 bases between them. This CDR3 contains 15 residues. In germline, CDR1 is SSHAT, CDR2 FNYEAQ (reference sequence). The CDR3 DNA is TGTGCCAGCAGCTTAGGCCCGGGCAGCTCCTACGAGCAGTACTTC. Protein product: CASSLGPGSSYEQYF.

V is TRBV12-5 and J is TRBJ1-2; 10 bases fit TRBD1. This CDR3 is built from 19 residues. Germline loops: CDR1 LGHNT, CDR2 FRNRAP. J was trimmed by 6 bases and V by 5 bases; bases with no gene match: 21. The CDR3 here is CASGLRDRGLLWGIHGYTF. The CDR3 bases are TGTGCTAGTGGTCTCCGGGACAGGGGACTCTTATGGGGAATACATGGCTACACCTTC.

V is TRBV10-3 and J is TRBJ1-2; D is unclear. Trimming pared 6 bases from V and 0 bases from J, leaving 14 bases between. The CDR3 covers 15 residues. Germline V gene data show CDR1 as ENHRY and CDR2 as SYGVKD. The CDR3 loop reads CAISDQRPANYGYTF. CDR3 in DNA: TGTGCCATCAGCGACCAGAGACCCGCTAACTATGGCTACACCTTC.

This clone was counted once. This chain joins TRBV5-1 and TRBJ2-7; 8 bases agree with TRBD1. The V and J ends lost 3 bases and 0 bases, in that order; junction bases with no gene match: 2. The CDR3 runs to 14 residues. CDR1 and CDR2 from the germline V gene are SGHRS and YFSETQ. The CDR3 bases are TGCGCCAGCAGCTCGGGGACAGGCTCCTACGAGCAGTACTTC. This encodes CASSSGTGSYEQYF.

The V call is TRBV19, the J call TRBJ2-6; no clear D gene. The CDR3 extends over 14 amino acids. Trimming took 8 bases from V and 0 from J, leaving 8 bases between them. Germline V gene sequence: CDR1 LNHDA, CDR2 SQIVND (reference sequence). The CDR3 nucleotides read TGTGCCAGTCTACACCTCTCTGGGGCCAACGTCCTGACTTTC. Translated, it gives CASLHLSGANVLTF. The whole variable domain, remainder taken from reference TRBV19 and TRBJ2-6, is DGGITQSPKYLFRKEGQNVTLSCEQNLNHDAMYWYRQDPGQGLRLIYYSQIVNDFQKGDIAEGYSVSREKKESFPLTVTSAQKNPTAFYLCASLHLSGANVLTFGAGSRLTVL.

The V and J genes are TRBV5-6 and TRBJ1-2; D is unclear. The CDR3 totals 13 residues. Germline V gives CDR1 SGHDT, CDR2 YYEEEE. Trimming cost V 7 bases and J 4 bases, with 14 bases left between them. The CDR3 sequence is CASSVGRAYGYTF. In DNA form, the CDR3 reads TGTGCCAGCTCTGTGGGGAGGGCCTATGGCTACACCTTC.

The J gene is TRBJ2-3, the V gene TRBV2, with D tentatively TRBD1 (5 bases). Germline V lookup: CDR1 SNHLY, CDR2 FYNNEI. V shed 8 bases and J shed 4 bases, with 7 bases lying between them. The CDR3 runs to 11 residues. CDR3 protein: CASVGADTQYF. In DNA, the CDR3 is TGTGCCAGCGTAGGGGCAGATACGCAGTATTTT.

This chain uses TRBV12-5 with TRBJ1-2; no definite D call. Germline CDR1 reads LGHNT; CDR2 reads FRNRAP. Trimming cost V 3 bases and J 4 bases, with 12 bases left between them. The CDR3 contains 14 residues. DNA of the CDR3: TGTGCTAGTGGTTTTGGGGTTGGGAGCTATGGCTACACCTTC. Amino acids: CASGFGVGSYGYTF.

This chain connects TRBV5-5 to TRBJ2-1, with 8 bases matching TRBD1. CDR3 length: 15 amino acids. Trimming cost V 0 bases and J 6 bases; bases outside gene matches: 5. Germline values: CDR1 SGHKS, CDR2 YYEKEE (reference sequence). CDR3 DNA: TGTGCCAGCAGCTTGGAGTGGACAGGGACCAATGAGCAGTTCTTC. It is translated as CASSLEWTGTNEQFF.

J is TRBJ1-1 and V is TRBV6-6; possible D gene TRBD1, 6 bases. This CDR3 region has 14 residues. Between the trimmed V and J ends, which lost 6 bases and 1 base, there was a span of 12 bases. Germline CDR1 and CDR2: MNHNY and SVGAGI (reference sequence). DNA for the CDR3: TGTGCCAGCAGCTTACAGGGACGGAACACTGAAGCTTTCTTT. It is translated as CASSLQGRNTEAFF.

The rearrangement joins TRBV18 to TRBJ1-2; TRBD1 aligns across 9 bases. The CDR3 is 15 amino acids. With 6 bases clipped from V and 8 bases from J, the junction kept 13 bases outside the gene matches. Germline values: CDR1 KGHSH, CDR2 LQKENI. The CDR3 spells CASSPQGTGLSGYTF. DNA of the CDR3: TGTGCCAGCTCTCCTCAAGGGACAGGGCTTTCGGGCTACACCTTC.

The chain couples TRBV7-2 to TRBJ1-2; 8 bases agree with TRBD1. V lost 5 bases and J lost 4; bases outside the gene matches: 12. This CDR3 region has 16 residues. Germline V CDR1 and CDR2: SGHTA, FQGNSA. CDR3 sequence reads: CASSPWGAGGVYGYTF. Here the CDR3 DNA reads TGTGCCAGCAGCCCCTGGGGCGCAGGGGGCGTCTATGGCTACACCTTC.

The chain joins TRBV19 to TRBJ1-1; D is perhaps TRBD1 (5 bases). Germline V gene data show CDR1 as LNHDA and CDR2 as SQIVND (reference sequence). Trimming pared 7 bases from V and 6 bases from J, leaving 21 bases between. CDR3 length: 15 amino acids. The CDR3 DNA follows: TGTGCCAGTAAAAGTGCAGGGAACGGGAAAGCTGAAGCTTTCTTT. The encoded protein is CASKSAGNGKAEAFF. Full variable domain (rest looked up from reference TRBV19 and TRBJ1-1): DGGITQSPKYLFRKEGQNVTLSCEQNLNHDAMYWYRQDPGQGLRLIYYSQIVNDFQKGDIAEGYSVSREKKESFPLTVTSAQKNPTAFYLCASKSAGNGKAEAFFGQGTRLTVV.

J is TRBJ2-1 and V is TRBV11-3; 9 bases map to TRBD2. The germline gives CDR1 SGHNT, CDR2 YENEEA. V shed 0 bases, J shed 4 bases, and the junction held 7 bases outside the gene matches. This CDR3 has 17 residues. The CDR3 sequence: CASSLDILAGGYNEQFF. DNA of the CDR3: TGTGCCAGCAGCTTAGATATTCTGGCGGGGGGGTACAATGAGCAGTTCTTC.

The chain joins TRBV14 to TRBJ1-2; 7 positions match TRBD1. The trim removed 4 bases at V and 8 bases at J, leaving 7 bases unmatched. In germline, CDR1 is SGHDN, CDR2 FVKESK. This CDR3 has 13 amino acids. The CDR3 DNA is TGTGCCAGCAGCCCTCGACAGGGTCAGGGCTACACCTTC. This translates into CASSPRQGQGYTF.

This sequence joins TRBV30 and TRBJ2-2; D ambiguous. V was trimmed by 0 bases and J by 1 base, leaving 0 bases between them. Germline V lookup: CDR1 GTSNPN, CDR2 SVGIG (reference sequence). CDR3 length: 12 residues. The CDR3 loop reads CAWSVNTGELFF. DNA for the CDR3: TGTGCCTGGAGTGTGAACACCGGGGAGCTGTTTTTT.

The chain's CDR3 is CASSRGRTEAFF. In DNA, the CDR3 is TGTGCCAGCAGCAGAGGAAGGACAGAAGCTTTCTTT. The genes are TRBV7-9 and TRBJ1-1; D possibly corresponds to TRBD1 (5 bases). The length of the CDR3 is 12 residues. V gave up 5 bases and J gave up 8 bases, with 12 bases separating them. Germline CDR1 is SEHNR and CDR2 is FQNEAQ (reference sequence).

In this sample, this clone turned up a few times. The V and J genes are TRBV7-2 and TRBJ2-7; 7 positions agree with TRBD1. The CDR3 is made up of 14 amino acids. Looked up from germline, CDR1 is SGHTA and CDR2 is FQGNSA. The junction had 4 bases not matched to a gene; V was cut back by 5 bases and J by 0 bases. As DNA, the CDR3 is TGTGCCAGCAGCCTGGGACAGAGCTCCTACGAGCAGTACTTC. Its protein product is CASSLGQSSYEQYF. The full variable domain, its missing parts supplied by reference TRBV7-2 and TRBJ2-7, is GAGVSQSPSNKVTEKGKDVELRCDPISGHTALYWYRQSLGQGLEFLIYFQGNSAPDKSGLPSDRFSAERTGGSVSTLTIQRTQQEDSAVYLCASSLGQSSYEQYFGPGTRLTVT.

This chain links TRBV11-3 with TRBJ2-7, with TRBD1 as a possible D gene (5 bases). Trimming took off 7 bases at V and 4 bases at J, with 20 bases between the two ends. The V gene's germline CDR1 is SGHNT and CDR2 YENEEA. The CDR3 runs to 15 residues. CDR3 nucleotide sequence: TGTGCCAGCAAGGAGACCGGACATCAGAGTTACGAGCAGTACTTC. Encoded protein: CASKETGHQSYEQYF.

V and J are TRBV11-3 and TRBJ2-3, with D maybe TRBD1 (5 bases). The V gene's germline CDR1 is SGHNT and CDR2 YENEEA. This CDR3 is built from 12 residues. V shed 3 bases and J shed 8 bases, with 9 bases lying between them. CDR3 nucleotides: TGTGCCAGCAGCTTTCAGGGCGTTACGCAGTATTTT. This encodes CASSFQGVTQYF. The full variable domain, completed using reference TRBV11-3 and TRBJ2-3, is EAGVVQSPRYKIIEKKQPVAFWCNPISGHNTLYWYLQNLGQGPELLIRYENEEAVDDSQLPKDRFSAERLKGVDSTLKIQPAELGDSAVYLCASSFQGVTQYFGPGTRLTVL.

The chain links TRBV5-1 to TRBJ1-1; maybe TRBD1 (5 bases). The CDR3 consists of 13 residues. In germline, CDR1 is SGHRS, CDR2 YFSETQ. The ends were cut back, 2 bases at V and 4 bases at J, with 9 bases in the middle. The CDR3 bases are TGCGCCAGCAGCTTCCAAGGGACCACTGAAGCTTTCTTT. As protein: CASSFQGTTEAFF.

This rearrangement joins TRBV7-6 to TRBJ2-3; no firm D call. Germline V gene sequence: CDR1 SGHVS, CDR2 FNYEAQ. The germline V and J ends were trimmed by 5 bases and 4 bases, with 13 bases remaining between them. The CDR3 has 14 amino acids. The CDR3, as DNA: TGTGCCAGCAGCCTTCAGCCAGAAGCAGATACGCAGTATTTT. This encodes CASSLQPEADTQYF.